What follows describes a single TCR beta chain. V gave up 2 bases and J gave up 6 bases; unmatched junction bases: 1. Germline V gene sequence: CDR1 SGDLS, CDR2 YYNGEE. CDR3 length: 14 amino acids. TCRdb called the RT-PCR reads again in MiXCR, with one record for every CDR3 protein. The sample has 200,000 to 250,000 distinct CDR3 sequences; about 14% are singletons. The sample belongs to a study of patients and donors after allogeneic stem cell transplantation. The chain combines TRBV9 with TRBJ2-2, with 10 bases matching TRBD1. The clonotype originates from a human donor who was either an allogeneic HSCT recipient or a stem cell or donor lymphocyte infusion donor (not recorded which). It is not recorded whose cells these are; they may come from a transplant donor. The sequenced sample was blood, either unsorted or a sorted T cell fraction (not recorded which). CDR3 protein: CASSVGQGAGELFF. CDR3 bases: TGTGCCAGCAGCGTCGGACAGGGGGCCGGGGAGCTGTTTTTT.